This note documents a single T cell receptor beta chain sequence. Germline CDR1 MNHEY, CDR2 SVGEGT. V dropped 2 bases and J dropped 2 bases, with 10 bases sitting between them. This CDR3 has 14 residues. TCRdb's copy holds only in-frame clones and misses some; the assay was immunoSEQ multiplex PCR. The data hold fewer than 70,000 clones, with less than 90% observed a single time. The source of the sample is a study of blood T cell repertoires in COVID-19. The chain uses TRBV6-2 or TRBV6-3 and TRBJ2-7; a weak D match, TRBD2 (7 bases). This clonotype was sampled from a woman in her 70s with active COVID-19. Sequencing was performed on peripheral blood. The CDR3: CASSYGGGPYEQYF. DNA for the CDR3: TGTGCCAGCAGTTACGGGGGGGGGCCCTACGAGCAGTACTTC.